Below are 7 T cell receptor beta chains sequenced from a single sample in a study of OX40 agonist ivuxolimab in advanced cancers. TCRdb keeps only in-frame clones here, not all; method: immunoSEQ multiplex PCR. The sample holds some 84,000 clones, approximately 89% seen once. Source: CD4+ or CD8+ T cells sorted from blood, taken in a trial of the OX40 agonist ivuxolimab. The receptors here all came from an adult with an advanced solid tumor such as melanoma, head and neck, liver or kidney cancer.

V usage is TRBV5-6 and J usage is TRBJ2-3; no clear D gene. Trimming removed 4 bases at V and 0 bases at J, with 12 bases between. Germline assignment: CDR1 SGHDT and CDR2 YYEEEE. This CDR3 contains 15 residues. CDR3 in DNA: TGTGCCAGCAGCACCTTACAGATTAGCACAGATACGCAGTATTTT. As protein: CASSTLQISTDTQYF.

The count of this clone is one. The chain uses TRBV7-9 and TRBJ1-5, with D unclear. The CDR3 runs to 15 residues. Germline values: CDR1 SEHNR, CDR2 FQNEAQ (reference sequence). The V and J ends lost 3 bases and 2 bases respectively, with 11 bases between them. The CDR3 loop reads CASSLTVGGNQPQHF. The CDR3 DNA sequence: TGTGCCAGCAGCTTGACGGTCGGCGGCAATCAGCCCCAGCATTTT.

The V gene is TRBV30, the J gene TRBJ2-7; 10 bases map to TRBD2. J lost 2 bases, V lost 3 bases, and 4 bases had no gene match. The length of the CDR3 is 14 residues. Looked up from germline, CDR1 is GTSNPN and CDR2 is SVGIG (reference sequence). CDR3 sequence reads: CAWSVGLAAYEQYF. The CDR3 DNA reads TGTGCCTGGAGCGTAGGACTAGCGGCCTACGAGCAGTACTTC. The full variable domain, completed using reference TRBV30 and TRBJ2-7, is SQTIHQWPATLVQPVGSPLSLECTVEGTSNPNLYWYRQAAGRGLQLLFYSVGIGQISSEVPQNLSASRPQDRQFILSSKKLLLSDSGFYLCAWSVGLAAYEQYFGPGTRLTVT.

V gene TRBV28 combines with J gene TRBJ2-1; 9 bases are shared with TRBD2. The CDR3 totals 14 residues. V was pared by 5 bases and J by 6 bases, with 5 bases of the junction left unmatched. The germline CDR1 and CDR2 sequences are MDHEN and SYDVKM. CDR3 DNA: TGTGCCAGCAGTATAGCGGGAGCTAGCAATGAGCAGTTCTTC. Its translation: CASSIAGASNEQFF.

The V gene is TRBV19, the J gene TRBJ1-5; D gene ambiguous. Germline CDR1 is LNHDA and CDR2 is SQIVND (reference sequence). The V and J ends lost 8 bases and 1 base respectively, with 18 bases between them. The CDR3 contains 16 residues. The DNA for the CDR3 is TGTGCCAGTCGATCCCAGAAGGGATTGAGCAATCAGCCCCAGCATTTT. It codes for CASRSQKGLSNQPQHF.

The chain combines TRBV5-6 with TRBJ2-1; the D is unclear. The CDR3 spans 13 residues. Germline CDR1 SGHDT, CDR2 YYEEEE. V lost 5 bases to trimming and J lost 8 bases, with 14 bases between them. CDR3 sequence reads: CASSSYYVDEQFF. The CDR3 coding sequence is TGTGCCAGCAGTTCCTATTACGTGGATGAGCAGTTCTTC.

The V and J genes are TRBV19 and TRBJ1-4; 7 bases are shared with TRBD1. The CDR3 is 14 residues long. CDR1 and CDR2 (germline): LNHDA, SQIVND (reference sequence). Trimming cost V 5 bases and J 6 bases; bases outside gene matches: 6. The CDR3 region is CASSRGGTHEKLFF. In DNA form, the CDR3 reads TGTGCCAGTAGTCGAGGGGGCACTCATGAAAAACTGTTTTTT.